This T cell receptor beta chain originates from a study of T cell responses to AZD1222 COVID-19 vaccine. The overall study: Pooling of second doses given at about 4 or about 12 weeks was done. The study, taken as a whole, reports: There were mostly white British donors and more females than males, and clonal diversity was possibly underestimated. Receipt of two AZD1222 doses was followed by a rise in Spike-specific TCR breadth and depth. As reported, nearly half of all spike-specific TCRs target variant regions that are unmutated.

Germline values: CDR1 MNHEY, CDR2 SVGEGT. The CDR3 runs to 18 residues. V gave up 0 bases and J gave up 1 base; unmatched junction bases: 1. The table came from immunoSEQ multiplex PCR; TCRdb's copy has only in-frame clones and leaves some out. The sample shows more than 75,000 clones, about nine tenths of them seen only once. A remark on this clone: Its antigen is unknown.

This chain connects TRBV6-2 or TRBV6-3 to TRBJ2-2, with 14 bases lining up with TRBD2. The TCR was taken from an adult in good health. This specimen was peripheral blood, taken on day 0 of AZD1222 vaccination. This chain's CDR3 is CASSYSTSGGVNTGELFF. The CDR3 DNA reads TGTGCCAGCAGTTACTCGACTAGCGGGGGGGTGAACACCGGGGAGCTGTTTTTT.